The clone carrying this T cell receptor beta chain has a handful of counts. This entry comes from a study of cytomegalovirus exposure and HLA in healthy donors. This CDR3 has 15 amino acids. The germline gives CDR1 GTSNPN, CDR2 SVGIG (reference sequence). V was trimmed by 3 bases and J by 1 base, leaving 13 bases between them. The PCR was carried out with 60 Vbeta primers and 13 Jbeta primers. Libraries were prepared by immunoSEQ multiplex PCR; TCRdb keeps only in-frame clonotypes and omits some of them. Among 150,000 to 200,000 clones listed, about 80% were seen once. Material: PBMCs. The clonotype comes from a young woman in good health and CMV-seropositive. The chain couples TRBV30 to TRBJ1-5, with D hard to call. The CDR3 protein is CAWSLSRQSNQPQHF. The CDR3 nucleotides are TGTGCCTGGAGCCTTTCTCGACAAAGCAATCAGCCCCAGCATTTT.